Sequencing of this T cell receptor (beta chain) was carried out in a study of blood T cell repertoires in COVID-19. Produced via immunoSEQ multiplex PCR; TCRdb's table is partial and in-frame only. The sample has about 210,000 clones, 70% to 90% seen once. Deletions cut 1 base from V and 1 base from J, with 9 bases between. Germline CDR1 reads SGHVS; CDR2 reads FQNEAQ. The CDR3 is made up of 15 amino acids. The chain links TRBV7-8 to TRBJ2-3; D might be TRBD2 (5 bases). Sequencing used peripheral blood. The origin of this receptor is a man in his fifties with COVID-19, enrolled during active disease. This chain's CDR3 is CASSLGLRGTDTQYF. CDR3 DNA: TGTGCCAGCAGCTTAGGTTTGCGGGGCACAGATACGCAGTATTTT.